The T cell receptor (beta chain) under discussion was sequenced for a study of molecular identifiers for immune sequencing clone quantification. General observations from the study: Reports indicate spiked Jurkat TCR RNA from one cell could be found among roughly 930,000 naive cells.

This clonotype was picked up a small number of times. The antigen remains unidentified. TCRdb fed the PCR reads into MiXCR, producing one record per CDR3 protein. The table includes approximately 320,000 distinct CDR3 sequences, roughly a quarter detected once. V lost 0 bases to trimming and J lost 2 bases, with 10 bases between them. The CDR3 sequence is 15 residues long. Germline V gene sequence: CDR1 SGDLS, CDR2 YYNGEE. When naive CD8 T cells were sorted, they were gated as CD8+CD4-CCR7+CD45RA+. The V gene is TRBV9, the J gene TRBJ2-3, with D perhaps being TRBD1 or TRBD2 (6 bases each). This receptor was identified in a human donor in good health. Some libraries in this study had Jurkat cell RNA spiked in. Sequences were obtained from naive CD8+ T cells from blood, with Jurkat cell RNA spiked in. Subset specified: FACS-sorted CD8+CD4-CCR7+CD45RA+ naive T cells. As DNA, the CDR3 is TGTGCCAGCAGCGTAGAAGGGGGGATCACAGATACGCAGTATTTT. Protein sequence: CASSVEGGITDTQYF. The variable domain in full, with the rest retrieved from reference TRBV9 and TRBJ2-3, is DSGVTQTPKHLITATGQRVTLRCSPRSGDLSVYWYQQSLDQGLQFLIQYYNGEERAKGNILERFSAQQFPDLHSELNLSSLELGDSALYFCASSVEGGITDTQYFGPGTRLTVL.